This T cell receptor (beta chain) was recorded in a study of blood T cell repertoires in COVID-19. Overall study: Samples came from the United States, Italy and Spain, spanning acute and convalescent COVID-19.

This CDR3 region has 13 residues. Germline values: CDR1 SGHAT, CDR2 FQNNGV. The junction had 5 bases not matched to a gene; V was cut back by 5 bases and J by 4 bases. Methods used by the authors: Reference gene primer amplification gave nucleated cell count estimates. Some clones are missing from TCRdb's copy, which holds only in-frame ones; the method was immunoSEQ multiplex PCR. V and J calls and clone size are as listed in that table; D and trimming were resolved from the DNA. Counted here are around 280,000 clones, around 90% occurring once; the ten biggest clones make up 2% to 2.5%. This chain uses TRBV11-2 with TRBJ2-7; TRBD1 agrees at 7 bases. The sample taken for sequencing was peripheral blood. This TCR came from a woman aged 45-60 years who had recovered from COVID-19. Here the CDR3 reads CASSRDRAYEQYF. In DNA form, the CDR3 reads TGTGCCAGCAGCCGAGACAGGGCTTACGAGCAGTACTTC.